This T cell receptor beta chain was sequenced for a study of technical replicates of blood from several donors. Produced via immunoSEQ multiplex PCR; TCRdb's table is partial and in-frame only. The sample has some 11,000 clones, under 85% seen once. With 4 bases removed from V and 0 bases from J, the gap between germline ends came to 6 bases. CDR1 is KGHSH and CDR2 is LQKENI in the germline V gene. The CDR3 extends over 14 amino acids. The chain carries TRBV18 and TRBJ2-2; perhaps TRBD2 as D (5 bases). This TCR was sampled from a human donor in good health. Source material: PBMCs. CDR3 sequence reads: CASSRTSNTGELFF. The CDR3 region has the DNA TGTGCCAGCTCACGGACTTCGAACACCGGGGAGCTGTTTTTT.